Sequencing of this T cell receptor (beta chain) was carried out in a study of radiation and T cells in renal cell carcinoma. Study-wide results and limits: From baseline, blood top tumor clonotypes peaked at 2 weeks post-radiation. Baseline intratumoral clonotype presence is unknown without pretreatment biopsies.

Time point: blood 4 weeks post-SBRT, at nephrectomy. Treatment: 15 Gy SBRT to primary tumor, nephrectomy 4 weeks later. Nephrectomy followed 15 Gy stereotactic body radiation by 4 weeks. After SBRT, blood was collected at 2 and 4 weeks, plus baseline. TCRdb's table, derived via immunoSEQ multiplex PCR, lists solely in-frame clones and lacks some. Of some 43,000 clones listed, 80% to 85% were seen once; the top ten hold 25% to 30%. V was clipped by 9 bases and J by 3 bases, with 15 bases between them. The germline V gene encodes CDR1 LNHDA and CDR2 SQIVND (reference sequence). CDR3 length equals 14 residues. This clone was detected only once. Its antigen is undetermined.

The J gene is TRBJ1-3, the V gene TRBV19, with D possibly matching TRBD1 (6 bases). The origin of this receptor is a woman between 70 and 85 years old with renal cell carcinoma. The sample here was blood, taken from a patient whose treatment included radiotherapy and nephrectomy. CDR3 coding DNA: TGTGCCAGCAACTTAGGGGGACTTGGAAACACCATATATTTT. Encoded protein: CASNLGGLGNTIYF.